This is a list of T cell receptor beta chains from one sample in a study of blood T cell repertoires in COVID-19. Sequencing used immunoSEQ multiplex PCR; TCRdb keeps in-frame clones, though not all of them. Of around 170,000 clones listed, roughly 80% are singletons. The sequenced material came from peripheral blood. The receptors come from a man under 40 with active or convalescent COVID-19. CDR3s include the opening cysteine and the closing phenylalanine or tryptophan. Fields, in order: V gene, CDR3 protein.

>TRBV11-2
CASSQIRGGLDTQYF
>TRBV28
CASSFGGRGTSYGYTF
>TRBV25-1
CASSGQGRVKETQYF
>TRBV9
CASSVEGQGKETQYF
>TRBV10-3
CATQTGNGYTF
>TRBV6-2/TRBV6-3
CASSYYLDSTYEQYF
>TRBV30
CAWSETVNYGYTF
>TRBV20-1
CSASDILLAKNIQYF
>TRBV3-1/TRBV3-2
CASSQFGASDTQYF
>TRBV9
CASSPSDRLREQYF
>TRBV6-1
CASSDETGGEVTQYF
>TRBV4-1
CASSQSQGLWGELFF
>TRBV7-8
CASSLDRVAGAGSEQFF
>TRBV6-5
CASSYLWGPIFSPLHF
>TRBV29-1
CSVEGGPGTNEKLFF
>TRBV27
CASGKGQSNYGYTF
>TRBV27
CASSSTGSDTTEGYTF
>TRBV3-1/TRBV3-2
CASSQEGGSNQPQHF
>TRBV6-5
CASSYAGAMNTEQFF
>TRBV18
CASSPAYGTRQETQYF
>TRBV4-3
CASSPNWGGRDNEQFF
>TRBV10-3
CAISERGMPTGELFF
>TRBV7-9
CASSLAGGWGTDTQYF
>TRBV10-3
CAISVRDSSTDTQYF
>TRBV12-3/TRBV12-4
CASSSSGLYEQYF
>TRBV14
CASSQVAGTEAFF
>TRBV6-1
CASSEGRQHNSPLHF
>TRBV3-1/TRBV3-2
CASSQERRLSYNSPLHF
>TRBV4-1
CASSQTRTYEQYF
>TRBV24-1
CATSDTGLAGHGELFF
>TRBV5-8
CASSSLRVTGPNSPLHF
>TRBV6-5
CASSLQGANVLTF
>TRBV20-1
CSASTLGVGNEQFF
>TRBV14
CASSKSAGQGALREKLFF
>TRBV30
CAWSSGLGELFF
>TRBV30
CAWRKDRGRAEKLFF
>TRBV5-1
CASSIQDTREKLFF
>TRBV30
CAWSLPGTPANYGYTF
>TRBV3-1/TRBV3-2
CASGGAGDTEAFF
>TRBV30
CAWSATGGGYQPQHF
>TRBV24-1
CATSAAEGAPQETQYF
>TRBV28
CASSSAGTGVAKNIQYF